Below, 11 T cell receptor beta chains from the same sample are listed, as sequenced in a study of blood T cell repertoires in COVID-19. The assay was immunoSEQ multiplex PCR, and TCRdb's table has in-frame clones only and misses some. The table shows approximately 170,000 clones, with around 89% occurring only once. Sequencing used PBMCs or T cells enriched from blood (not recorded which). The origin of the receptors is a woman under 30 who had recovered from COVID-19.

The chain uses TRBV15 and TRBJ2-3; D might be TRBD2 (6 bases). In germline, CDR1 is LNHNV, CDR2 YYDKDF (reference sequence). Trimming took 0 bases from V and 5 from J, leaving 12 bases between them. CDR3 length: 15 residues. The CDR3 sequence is CATSRDQTRGDTQYF. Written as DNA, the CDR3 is TGTGCCACCAGCAGAGACCAGACTAGGGGAGATACGCAGTATTTT.

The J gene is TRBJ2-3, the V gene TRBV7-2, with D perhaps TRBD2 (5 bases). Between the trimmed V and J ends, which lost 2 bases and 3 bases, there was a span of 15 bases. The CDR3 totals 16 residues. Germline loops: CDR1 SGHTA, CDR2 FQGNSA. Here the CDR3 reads CASSLSIERITDTQYF. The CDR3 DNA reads TGTGCCAGCAGCTTATCAATCGAGCGGATAACAGATACGCAGTATTTT.

In nucleotides, the CDR3 is TGTGCCAGCAGTGGTCAGCTTAGGGGGAATCGCACCTTC. Its translation is CASSGQLRGNRTF. The chain is built from TRBV27 and TRBJ1-2; possible D gene TRBD1, 6 bases. Trimming left V 5 bases short and J 13 bases short, with 20 bases between. This CDR3 is built from 13 residues. Germline loops: CDR1 MNHEY, CDR2 SMNVEV (reference sequence).

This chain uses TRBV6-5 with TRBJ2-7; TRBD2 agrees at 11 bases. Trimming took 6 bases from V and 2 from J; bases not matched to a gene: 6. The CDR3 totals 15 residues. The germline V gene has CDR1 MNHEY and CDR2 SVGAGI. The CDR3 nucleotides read TGTGCCAGCAGAAAAAAACTAGCGGGAGCCTACGAGCAGTACTTC. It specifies CASRKKLAGAYEQYF.

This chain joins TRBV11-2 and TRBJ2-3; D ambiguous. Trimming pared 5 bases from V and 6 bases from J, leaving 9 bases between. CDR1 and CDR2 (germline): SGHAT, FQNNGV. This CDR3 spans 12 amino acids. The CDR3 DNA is TGTGCCAGCAGCCAGACAAGGGATACGCAGTATTTT. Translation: CASSQTRDTQYF. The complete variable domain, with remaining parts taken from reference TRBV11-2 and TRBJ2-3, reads EAGVAQSPRYKIIEKRQSVAFWCNPISGHATLYWYQQILGQGPKLLIQFQNNGVVDDSQLPKDRFSAERLKGVDSTLKIQPAKLEDSAVYLCASSQTRDTQYFGPGTRLTVL.

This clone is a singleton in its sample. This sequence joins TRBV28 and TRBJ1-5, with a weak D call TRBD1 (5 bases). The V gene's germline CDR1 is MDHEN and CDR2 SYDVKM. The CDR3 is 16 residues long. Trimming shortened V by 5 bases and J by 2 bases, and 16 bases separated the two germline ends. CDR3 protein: CASSPHLGGGNQPQHF. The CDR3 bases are TGTGCCAGCAGTCCCCACCTGGGGGGGGGCAATCAGCCCCAGCATTTT. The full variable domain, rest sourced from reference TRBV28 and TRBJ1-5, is DVKVTQSSRYLVKRTGEKVFLECVQDMDHENMFWYRQDPGLGLRLIYFSYDVKMKEKGDIPEGYSVSREKKERFSLILESASTNQTSMYLCASSPHLGGGNQPQHFGDGTRLSIL.

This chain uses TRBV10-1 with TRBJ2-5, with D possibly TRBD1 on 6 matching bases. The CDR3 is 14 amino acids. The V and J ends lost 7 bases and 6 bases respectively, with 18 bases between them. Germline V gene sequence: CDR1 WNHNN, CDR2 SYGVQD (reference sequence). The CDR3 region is CASKSRQVRQTQYF. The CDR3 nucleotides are TGCGCCAGCAAATCGAGACAGGTTAGACAGACCCAGTACTTC.

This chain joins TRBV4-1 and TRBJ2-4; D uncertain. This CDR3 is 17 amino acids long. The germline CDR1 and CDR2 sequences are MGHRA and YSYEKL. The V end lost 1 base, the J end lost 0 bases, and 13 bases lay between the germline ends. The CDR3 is CASSQVELNLAKNIQYF. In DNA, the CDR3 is TGCGCCAGCAGCCAAGTAGAGCTGAATCTAGCCAAAAACATTCAGTACTTC.

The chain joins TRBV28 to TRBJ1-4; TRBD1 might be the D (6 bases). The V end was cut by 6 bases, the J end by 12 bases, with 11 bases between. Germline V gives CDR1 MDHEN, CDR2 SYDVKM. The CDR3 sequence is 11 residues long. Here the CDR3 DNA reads TGTGCCAGCAGGTCCCCAGGGGAACTGTTTTTT. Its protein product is CASRSPGELFF.

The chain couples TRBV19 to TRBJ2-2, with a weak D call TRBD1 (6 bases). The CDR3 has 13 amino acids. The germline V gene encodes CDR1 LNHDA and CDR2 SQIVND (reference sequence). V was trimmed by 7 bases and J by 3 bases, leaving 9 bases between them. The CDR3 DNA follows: TGTGCCAGTAATGCAGGGGACACCGGGGAGCTGTTTTTT. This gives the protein CASNAGDTGELFF. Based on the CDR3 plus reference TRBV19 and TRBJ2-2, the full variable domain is DGGITQSPKYLFRKEGQNVTLSCEQNLNHDAMYWYRQDPGQGLRLIYYSQIVNDFQKGDIAEGYSVSREKKESFPLTVTSAQKNPTAFYLCASNAGDTGELFFGEGSRLTVL.

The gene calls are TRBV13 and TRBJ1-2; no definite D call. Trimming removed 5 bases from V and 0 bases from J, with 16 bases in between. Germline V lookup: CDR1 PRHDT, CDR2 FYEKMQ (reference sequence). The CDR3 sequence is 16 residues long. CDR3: CASSPTPQVANYGYTF. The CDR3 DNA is TGTGCCAGCAGCCCAACCCCGCAGGTAGCTAACTATGGCTACACCTTC.